There are a few counts of the clone carrying this TCR beta chain. As yet, its antigen is unknown. A roughly 120-subject validation cohort, separate from the 666-subject first cohort, supplied the donors. The data were obtained in a study of cytomegalovirus exposure and HLA in healthy donors. Background on the study: The platform used for the 120 validation repertoires matched that of the roughly 670 first-cohort repertoires, a later analysis reported.

Data came from immunoSEQ multiplex PCR; TCRdb stores just in-frame clones and leaves some out. The sample consists of 130,000 to 150,000 clones, roughly 90% of them appearing once. The study's findings and limits: Specificity for CMV antigens was confirmed in vitro for a few of the CMV-associated chains.

The sequencing input was PBMCs. The source of this sequence is a young man in good health and CMV-seropositive.

Here the CDR3 reads CASSTNRGGRYEQYF. CDR3 nucleotide sequence: TGTGCCAGCAGCACTAACAGGGGTGGAAGGTACGAGCAGTACTTC. The V call is TRBV7-8, the J call TRBJ2-7, with TRBD1 matching over 7 bases. Trimming took 5 bases from V and 4 from J; bases not matched to a gene: 11. CDR1 is SGHVS, CDR2 FQNEAQ, per germline. The CDR3 contains 15 residues.